This T cell receptor beta chain was recorded in a study of Graves' ophthalmopathy and Graves' hyperthyroidism. With regard to this clonotype: A read error may explain this, as a much larger clone is one base away.

Using RNA transcripts, the TCR beta CDR3 regions were amplified. Second-round multiplex PCR followed a first-round RT-PCR using HTBI primers. TCRdb independently ran MiXCR on the multiplex PCR reads; one entry per CDR3 protein. This table has just over 400,000 distinct CDR3 sequences, 20% to 25% appearing once. The CDR3 consists of 15 residues. The clonotype originates from a woman under 30 with stable Graves' hyperthyroidism. Sequencing was performed on peripheral blood. The rearrangement joins TRBV12-3 or TRBV12-4 to TRBJ2-5, with 8 nucleotides matching TRBD2. The CDR3 DNA follows: TGTGCCAACAGTTCGAGCGGGGGCCTTCAAGAGACCCAGTACTTC. Protein sequence: CANSSSGGLQETQYF.